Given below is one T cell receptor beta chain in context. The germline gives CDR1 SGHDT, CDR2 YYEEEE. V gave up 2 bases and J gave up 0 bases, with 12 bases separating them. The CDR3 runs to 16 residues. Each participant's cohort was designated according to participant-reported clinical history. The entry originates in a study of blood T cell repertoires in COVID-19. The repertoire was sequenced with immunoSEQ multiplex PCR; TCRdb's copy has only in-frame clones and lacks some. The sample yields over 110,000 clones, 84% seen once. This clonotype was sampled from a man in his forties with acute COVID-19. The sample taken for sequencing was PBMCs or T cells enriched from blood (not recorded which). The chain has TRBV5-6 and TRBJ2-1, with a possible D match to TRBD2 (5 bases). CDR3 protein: CASSFGGPSSYNEQFF. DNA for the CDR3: TGTGCCAGCAGCTTTGGCGGGCCAAGCTCCTACAATGAGCAGTTCTTC.